This TCR beta chain was captured by sequencing in a study of cytomegalovirus exposure and HLA in healthy donors. Study-wide findings and caveats: Later analysis revealed greater clonal expansion in HLA-associated TCR beta chains than in equally common others.

This clone was seen once. Its target is not known. 13 Jbeta primers and 60 Vbeta primers were used for the PCR. This table comes from immunoSEQ multiplex PCR, and its TCRdb copy is limited to in-frame clones, with some not included. The sample has around 100,000 clones, about four fifths seen once. With 0 bases clipped from V and 2 bases from J, the junction kept 7 bases outside the gene matches. Germline V gene data show CDR1 as SGHDN and CDR2 as FVKESK. The CDR3 runs to 17 residues. This cohort consisted of healthy bone marrow donors. The source material was PBMCs. The V gene is TRBV14, the J gene TRBJ2-1; the match to TRBD2 covers 7 bases. The clonotype comes from a woman between 18 and 29 years old in good health and CMV-seropositive. The CDR3 protein is CASSQDLAGAPYNEQFF. The CDR3 nucleotides read TGTGCCAGCAGCCAAGATCTCGCGGGAGCCCCCTACAATGAGCAGTTCTTC.